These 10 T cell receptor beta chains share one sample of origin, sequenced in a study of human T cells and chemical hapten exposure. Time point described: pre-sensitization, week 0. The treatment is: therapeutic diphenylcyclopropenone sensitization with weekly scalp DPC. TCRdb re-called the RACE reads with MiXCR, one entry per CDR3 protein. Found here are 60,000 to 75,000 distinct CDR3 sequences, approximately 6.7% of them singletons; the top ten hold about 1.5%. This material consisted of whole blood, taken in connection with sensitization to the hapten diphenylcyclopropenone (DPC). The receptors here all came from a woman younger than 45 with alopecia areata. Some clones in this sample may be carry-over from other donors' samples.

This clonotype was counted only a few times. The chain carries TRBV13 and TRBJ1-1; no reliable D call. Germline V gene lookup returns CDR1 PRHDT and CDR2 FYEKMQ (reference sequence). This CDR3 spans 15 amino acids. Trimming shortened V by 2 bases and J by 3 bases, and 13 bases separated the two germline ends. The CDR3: CASSLSHGEHTEAFF. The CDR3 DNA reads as TGTGCCAGCAGCTTAAGCCATGGGGAGCACACTGAAGCTTTCTTT.

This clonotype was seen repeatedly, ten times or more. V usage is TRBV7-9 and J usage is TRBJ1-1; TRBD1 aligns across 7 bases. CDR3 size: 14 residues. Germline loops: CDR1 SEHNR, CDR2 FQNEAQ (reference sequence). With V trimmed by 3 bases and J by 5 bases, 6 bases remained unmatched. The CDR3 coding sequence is TGTGCCAGCAGCTTCGGGACAGTTGGAACTGAAGCTTTCTTT. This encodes CASSFGTVGTEAFF.

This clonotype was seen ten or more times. For the CDR3, the DNA is TGCAGCGTTGAGTGGCAGGAATACGTGGGAACCGGGGAGCTGTTTTTT. Its protein product is CSVEWQEYVGTGELFF. The chain carries TRBV29-1 and TRBJ2-2; D is undetermined. V lost 3 bases and J lost 5, with 19 bases in between. The CDR3 is 16 amino acids. Looked up from germline, CDR1 is SQVTM and CDR2 is ANQGSEA.

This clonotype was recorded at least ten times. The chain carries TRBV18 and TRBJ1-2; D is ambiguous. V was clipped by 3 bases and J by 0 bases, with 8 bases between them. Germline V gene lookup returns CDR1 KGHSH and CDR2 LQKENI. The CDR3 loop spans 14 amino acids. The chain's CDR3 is CASSPASTNYGYTF. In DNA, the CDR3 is TGTGCCAGCTCACCGGCCTCTACTAACTATGGCTACACCTTC. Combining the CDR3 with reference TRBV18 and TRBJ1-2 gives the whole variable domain NAGVMQNPRHLVRRRGQEARLRCSPMKGHSHVYWYRQLPEEGLKFMVYLQKENIIDESGMPKERFSAEFPKEGPSILRIQQVVRGDSAAYFCASSPASTNYGYTFGSGTRLTVV.

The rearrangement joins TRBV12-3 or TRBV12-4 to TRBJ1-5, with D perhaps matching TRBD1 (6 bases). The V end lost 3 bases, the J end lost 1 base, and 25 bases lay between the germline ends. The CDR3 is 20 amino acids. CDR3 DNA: TGTGCCAGCAGTTTGGCCTACCACTCCGGGACACGGTGGAGCAATCAGCCCCAGCATTTT. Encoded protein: CASSLAYHSGTRWSNQPQHF.

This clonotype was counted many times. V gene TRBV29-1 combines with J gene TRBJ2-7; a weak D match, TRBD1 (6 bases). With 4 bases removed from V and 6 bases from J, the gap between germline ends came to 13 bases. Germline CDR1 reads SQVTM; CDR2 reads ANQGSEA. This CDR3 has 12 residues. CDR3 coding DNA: TGCAGCGTTGGAGAGACAGGCAGCGAGCAGTACTTC. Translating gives CSVGETGSEQYF.

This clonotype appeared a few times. The CDR3 region has the DNA TGTGCCAGCAAGATCCTGACGAGCACTGAAGCTTTCTTT. Translating it yields CASKILTSTEAFF. The chain joins TRBV12-3 or TRBV12-4 to TRBJ1-1; D is ambiguous. V was cut by 7 bases and J by 4 bases, with 13 bases left in between. There are 13 residues in the CDR3.

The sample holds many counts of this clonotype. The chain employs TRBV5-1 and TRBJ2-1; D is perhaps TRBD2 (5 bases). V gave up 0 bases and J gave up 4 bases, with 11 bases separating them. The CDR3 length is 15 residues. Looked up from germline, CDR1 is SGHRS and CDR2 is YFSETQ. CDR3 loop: CASSLGIAGYNEQFF. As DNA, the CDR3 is TGCGCCAGCAGCTTGGGAATCGCGGGTTACAATGAGCAGTTCTTC. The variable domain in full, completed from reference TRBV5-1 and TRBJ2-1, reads KAGVTQTPRYLIKTRGQQVTLSCSPISGHRSVSWYQQTPGQGLQFLFEYFSETQRNKGNFPGRFSGRQFSNSRSEMNVSTLELGDSALYLCASSLGIAGYNEQFFGPGTRLTVL.

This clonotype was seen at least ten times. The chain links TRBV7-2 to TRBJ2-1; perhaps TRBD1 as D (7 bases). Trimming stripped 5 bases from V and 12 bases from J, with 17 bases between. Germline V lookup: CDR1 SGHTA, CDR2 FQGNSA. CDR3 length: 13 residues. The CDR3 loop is CASSPTGDGGQFF. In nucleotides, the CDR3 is TGTGCCAGCAGCCCCACAGGGGACGGGGGGCAGTTCTTC.

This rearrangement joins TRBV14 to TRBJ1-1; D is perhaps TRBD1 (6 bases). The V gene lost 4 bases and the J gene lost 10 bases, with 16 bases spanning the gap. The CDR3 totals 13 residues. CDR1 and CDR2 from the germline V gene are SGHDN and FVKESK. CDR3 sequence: CASSLRTADVAFF. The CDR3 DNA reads TGTGCCAGCAGCCTTCGGACAGCCGACGTAGCTTTCTTT.